This T cell receptor (beta chain) derives from a study of blood T cell repertoires in COVID-19 (dated by TCRdb to 2020 to 2021). Concerning the study at large: Samples covering the acute and convalescent phases of COVID-19 were provided by collaborators in the United States, Italy and Spain. Samples came from the ongoing ImmuneRACE study (first 160 participants) plus 1,254 subjects from 6 global collaborators. Subjects who had been exposed to COVID-19, were actively infected with it, or had recovered from it provided the deeply sampled blood TCRbeta repertoires that made up the dataset. Where available, HLA class I and class II types were taken from metadata supplied by the sample provider and were not determined by assay-based typing. The prospective study material was composed of cDNA or gDNA derived from T cells, B-cell-depleted T cells, or PBMCs. The repertoires were released in a freely available public database intended as a resource for research on the immune response to SARS-CoV-2. The sample metadata nearly always contained a de-identified subject ID, COVID-19 status, age in years and sex. Results and caveats for the whole study, not just this receptor: The amount of clinical and demographic metadata varied by source and participant and was provided uncurated.

On this clone itself: This receptor's antigen is unknown. No much larger clone exists at a distance of one base, and base qualities are not known.

CDR1 and CDR2 are drawn from the germline V gene: MDHEN, SYDVKM. The CDR3 sequence holds 14 residues, the cysteine and phenylalanine included. Solely the CDR3 DNA is kept, with 42 bases framed from the first base. The junction carries 10 bases between V and J, which are trimmed by 6 bases and 2 bases respectively. Participants in the prospective study were aged about 18 to 95 years, lived in 20 to 30 United States geographic areas, and enrolled through a virtual design. In the prospective study, participants were assigned to cohorts based on the clinical history participants reported in a screening survey and a study questionnaire. ImmuneRACE Cohort 3 recovered participants were defined by two consecutive negative NP/OP PCR tests, healthcare professional clearance, or symptom resolution. Each participant in the prospective study had whole blood, serum and a nasopharyngeal or oropharyngeal swab collected by mobile phlebotomists. Over a roughly 2-month period, participants in the prospective study had the option of providing additional blood draws and questionnaires. Before DNA extraction, blood samples from the prospective study were shipped at room temperature or frozen.

TCRbeta CDR3 regions were amplified from genomic DNA using the immunoSEQ Assay, a bias-controlled multiplex PCR. Per the original workflow: The number of nucleated cells in each sample was estimated from the amplification of reference gene primers within the assay. To quantify the absolute abundance of each unique TCRbeta CDR3 rearrangement, sequence reads were collapsed and filtered. Productive Simpson clonality was computed per sample as the square root of Simpson's diversity index over productive rearrangements. What TCRdb holds here is the immuneACCESS table cut down to in-frame rearrangements. Part of the clones is not present; checked against another copy, under half of the missing clones reflect an unresolved V gene, and the others are unexplained. The V and J calls and the clone size are those of that table, but D and trimming were determined from the DNA. This sample gives under 350,000 clones in total; around 92% of them show up just once. The ten most abundant clones make up 1.9% of the sample.

The chain is assembled from TRBV28 and TRBJ1-4; the D region possibly corresponds to TRBD1 (6 bases align). The sequence came from a woman aged 55-69 years who had recovered from COVID-19. The sequenced sample consisted of PBMCs or T cells enriched from blood (not recorded which). The CDR3 in this case is CASRAGATNEKLFF. In nucleotides, the sequence is TGTGCCAGCAGGGCGGGGGCCACTAATGAAAAACTGTTTTTT.